This T cell receptor beta chain was recorded in a study of blood T cell repertoires in COVID-19. V was trimmed by 0 bases and J by 4 bases, leaving 18 bases between them. The CDR3 is 17 residues long. The germline V gene encodes CDR1 LNHDA and CDR2 SQIVND (reference sequence). This table comes from immunoSEQ multiplex PCR, and its TCRdb copy is limited to in-frame clones, with some not included. The profile shows around 290,000 clones, approximately 90% of them singletons. The chain uses TRBV19 and TRBJ1-1; D possibly corresponds to TRBD1 (6 bases). The sample taken for sequencing was PBMCs or T cells enriched from blood (not recorded which). This TCR was sampled from a woman aged 60-75 years in a cohort exposed to, infected with or recovered from COVID-19 (not recorded which). CDR3 DNA sequence: TGTGCCAGTAGTATAGATGTATCCGGGGGGCGACTCACTGAAGCTTTCTTT. Translated: CASSIDVSGGRLTEAFF.